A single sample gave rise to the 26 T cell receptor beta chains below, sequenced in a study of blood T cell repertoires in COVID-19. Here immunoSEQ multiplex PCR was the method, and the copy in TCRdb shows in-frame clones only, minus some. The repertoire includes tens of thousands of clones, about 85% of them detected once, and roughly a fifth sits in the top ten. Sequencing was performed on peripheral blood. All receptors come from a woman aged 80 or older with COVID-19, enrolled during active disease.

The CDR3 loop is CASSNSGGANNEQFF. For the CDR3, the DNA is TGTGCCAGTAGCAATAGCGGGGGGGCCAACAATGAGCAGTTCTTC. This chain uses TRBV19 with TRBJ2-1; TRBD2 matches at 11 bases. The CDR3 has 15 amino acids. Germline V lookup: CDR1 LNHDA, CDR2 SQIVND (reference sequence). The ends lost 6 bases at V and 5 bases at J; junction bases unmatched: 6.

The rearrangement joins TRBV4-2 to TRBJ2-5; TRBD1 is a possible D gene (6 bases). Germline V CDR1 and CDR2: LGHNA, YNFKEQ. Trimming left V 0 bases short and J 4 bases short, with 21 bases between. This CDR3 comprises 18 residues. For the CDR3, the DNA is TGTGCCAGCAGCCAAGATCTGGCGGTTAGGGGGTCGCCAGAGACCCAGTACTTC. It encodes CASSQDLAVRGSPETQYF.

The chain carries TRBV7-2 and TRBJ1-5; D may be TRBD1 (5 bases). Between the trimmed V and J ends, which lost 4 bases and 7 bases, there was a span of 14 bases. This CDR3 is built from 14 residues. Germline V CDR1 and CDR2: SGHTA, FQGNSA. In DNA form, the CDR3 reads TGTGCCAGCAGCTGGCGTGGGGGGGAACAGCCCCAGCATTTT. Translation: CASSWRGGEQPQHF.

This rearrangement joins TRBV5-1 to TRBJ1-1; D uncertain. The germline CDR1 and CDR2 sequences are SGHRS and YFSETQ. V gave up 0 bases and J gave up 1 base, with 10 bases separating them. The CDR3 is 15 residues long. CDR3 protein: CASSLVLTPNTEAFF. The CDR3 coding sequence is TGCGCCAGCAGCTTGGTTCTAACCCCGAACACTGAAGCTTTCTTT.

CDR3 DNA sequence: TGTGCCAGCAGTCTGAACCCCCTGAGGAACACTGAAGCTTTCTTT. Translation gives CASSLNPLRNTEAFF. The rearrangement links TRBV5-6 to TRBJ1-1, with D unresolved. Germline loops: CDR1 SGHDT, CDR2 YYEEEE. The germline V and J ends were trimmed by 5 bases and 1 base, with 15 bases remaining between them. This CDR3 comprises 15 residues.

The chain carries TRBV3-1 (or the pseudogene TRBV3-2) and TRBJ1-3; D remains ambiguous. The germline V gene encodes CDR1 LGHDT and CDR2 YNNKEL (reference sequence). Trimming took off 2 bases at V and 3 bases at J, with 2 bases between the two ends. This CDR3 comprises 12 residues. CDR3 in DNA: TGTGCCAGCAGCCAATATGGAAACACCATATATTTT. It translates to CASSQYGNTIYF.

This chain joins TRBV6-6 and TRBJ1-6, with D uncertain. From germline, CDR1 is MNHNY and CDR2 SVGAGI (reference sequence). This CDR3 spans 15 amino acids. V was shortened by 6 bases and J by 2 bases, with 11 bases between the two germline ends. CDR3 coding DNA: TGTGCCAGCAGCGAGGGAGCAGCCTATAATTCACCCCTCCACTTT. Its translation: CASSEGAAYNSPLHF.

The CDR3 bases are TGTGCCAGCAGCTTGGGCGGGACAGGGGCCTATGGCTACACCTTC. Translating gives CASSLGGTGAYGYTF. The chain employs TRBV5-4 and TRBJ1-2; 10 nucleotides align to TRBD1. The V segment lost 0 bases and the J segment 4 bases; nucleotides outside the gene matches: 3. Germline assignment: CDR1 SGHNT and CDR2 YYREEE (reference sequence). The CDR3 consists of 15 residues.

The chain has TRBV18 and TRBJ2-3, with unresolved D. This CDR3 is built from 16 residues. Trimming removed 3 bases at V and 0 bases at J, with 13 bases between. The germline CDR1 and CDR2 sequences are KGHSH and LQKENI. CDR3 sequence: CASSPRLSGSTDTQYF. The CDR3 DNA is TGTGCCAGCTCACCGAGACTTTCTGGTAGCACAGATACGCAGTATTTT.

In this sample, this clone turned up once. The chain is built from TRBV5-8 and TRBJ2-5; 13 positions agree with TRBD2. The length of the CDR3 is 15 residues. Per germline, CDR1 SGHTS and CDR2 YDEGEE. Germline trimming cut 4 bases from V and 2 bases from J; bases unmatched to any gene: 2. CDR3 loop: CASSPGLAGQETQYF. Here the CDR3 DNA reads TGTGCCAGCAGCCCGGGACTAGCGGGGCAAGAGACCCAGTACTTC.

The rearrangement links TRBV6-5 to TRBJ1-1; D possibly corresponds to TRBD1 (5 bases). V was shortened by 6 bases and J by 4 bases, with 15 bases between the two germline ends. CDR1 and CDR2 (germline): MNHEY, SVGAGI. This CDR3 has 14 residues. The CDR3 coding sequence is TGTGCCAGCAGAGAGACAGTAACGTCCACTGAAGCTTTCTTT. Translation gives CASRETVTSTEAFF.

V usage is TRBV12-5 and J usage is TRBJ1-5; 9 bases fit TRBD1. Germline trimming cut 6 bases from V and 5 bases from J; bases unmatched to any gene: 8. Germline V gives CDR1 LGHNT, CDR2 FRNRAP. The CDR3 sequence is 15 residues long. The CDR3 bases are TGTGCTAGTGGCCCGACAGGGGGGATCGATCAGCCCCAGCATTTT. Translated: CASGPTGGIDQPQHF.

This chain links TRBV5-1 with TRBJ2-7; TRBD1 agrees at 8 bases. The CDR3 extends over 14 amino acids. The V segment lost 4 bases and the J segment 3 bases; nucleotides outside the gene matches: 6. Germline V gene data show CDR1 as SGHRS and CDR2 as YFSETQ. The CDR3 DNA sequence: TGCGCCAGCAGCCGTGGACAGGGTATCTACGAGCAGTACTTC. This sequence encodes CASSRGQGIYEQYF.

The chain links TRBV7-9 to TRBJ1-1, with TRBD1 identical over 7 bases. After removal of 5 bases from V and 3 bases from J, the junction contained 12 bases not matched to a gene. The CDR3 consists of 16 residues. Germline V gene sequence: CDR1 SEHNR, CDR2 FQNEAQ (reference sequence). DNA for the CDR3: TGTGCCAGCAGCCCAGAAGGATACAGGGGACACACTGAAGCTTTCTTT. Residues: CASSPEGYRGHTEAFF.

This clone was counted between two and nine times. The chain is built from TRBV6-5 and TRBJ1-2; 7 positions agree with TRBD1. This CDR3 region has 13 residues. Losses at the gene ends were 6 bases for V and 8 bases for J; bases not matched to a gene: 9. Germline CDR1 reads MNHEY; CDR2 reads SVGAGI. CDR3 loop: CASSSPGGRGYTF. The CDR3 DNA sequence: TGTGCCAGCAGCTCCCCAGGGGGTCGAGGCTACACCTTC.

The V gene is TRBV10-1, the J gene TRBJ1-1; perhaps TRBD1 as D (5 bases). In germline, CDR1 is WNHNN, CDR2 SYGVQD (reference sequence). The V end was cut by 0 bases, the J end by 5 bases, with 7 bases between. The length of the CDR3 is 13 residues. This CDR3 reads CASSESGGTEAFF. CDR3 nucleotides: TGCGCCAGCAGTGAGTCCGGGGGTACTGAAGCTTTCTTT.

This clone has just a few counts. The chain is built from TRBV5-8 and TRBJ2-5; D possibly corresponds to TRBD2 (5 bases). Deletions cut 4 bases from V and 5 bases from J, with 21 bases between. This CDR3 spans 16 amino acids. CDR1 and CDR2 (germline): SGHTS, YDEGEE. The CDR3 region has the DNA TGTGCCAGCAGCCCTGGTCTCAGCACGTGGAGGGAGACCCAGTACTTC. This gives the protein CASSPGLSTWRETQYF.

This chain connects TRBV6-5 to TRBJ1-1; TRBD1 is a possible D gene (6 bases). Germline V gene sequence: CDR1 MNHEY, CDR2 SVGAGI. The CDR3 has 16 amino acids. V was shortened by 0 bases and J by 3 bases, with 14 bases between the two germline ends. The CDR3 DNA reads TGTGCCAGCAGTTACTCTACAGGGAACCGGGACACTGAAGCTTTCTTT. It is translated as CASSYSTGNRDTEAFF.

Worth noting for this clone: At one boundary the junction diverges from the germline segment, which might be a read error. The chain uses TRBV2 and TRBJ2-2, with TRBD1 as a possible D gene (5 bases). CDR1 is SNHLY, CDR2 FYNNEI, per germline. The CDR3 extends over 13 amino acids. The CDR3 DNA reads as TGTGCCAGCTGTGAGCAGGGCTACGGGGAGCTGTTTTTT. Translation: CASCEQGYGELFF. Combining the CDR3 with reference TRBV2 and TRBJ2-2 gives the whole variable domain EPEVTQTPSHQVTQMGQEVILRCVPISNHLYFYWYRQILGQKVEFLVSFYNNEISEKSEIFDDQFSVERPDGSNFTLKIRSTKLEDSAMYFCASCEQGYGELFFGEGSRLTVL.

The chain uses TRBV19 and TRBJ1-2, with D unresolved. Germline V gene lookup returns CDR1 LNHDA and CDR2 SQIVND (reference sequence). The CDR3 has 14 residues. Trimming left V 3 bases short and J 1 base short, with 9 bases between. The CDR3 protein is CASSIDGSNYGYTF. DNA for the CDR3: TGTGCCAGTAGTATTGATGGGAGTAACTATGGCTACACCTTC.

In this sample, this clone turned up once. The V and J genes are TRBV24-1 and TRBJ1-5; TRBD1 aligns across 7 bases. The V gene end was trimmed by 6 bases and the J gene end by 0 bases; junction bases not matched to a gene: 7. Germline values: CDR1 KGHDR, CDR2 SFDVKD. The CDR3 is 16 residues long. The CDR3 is CATSKTGTDSNQPQHF. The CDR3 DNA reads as TGTGCCACCAGTAAGACCGGGACAGATAGCAATCAGCCCCAGCATTTT.

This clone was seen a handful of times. The CDR3 loop reads CASSLLAGGETQYF. The CDR3 nucleotides read TGTGCCAGCAGCTTGCTAGCGGGGGGTGAGACCCAGTACTTC. The J gene is TRBJ2-5, the V gene TRBV5-6, with 11 bases that match TRBD2. Trimming removed 1 base from V and 5 bases from J; junction bases left unmatched: 1. Germline V gene data show CDR1 as SGHDT and CDR2 as YYEEEE. The CDR3 runs to 14 residues.

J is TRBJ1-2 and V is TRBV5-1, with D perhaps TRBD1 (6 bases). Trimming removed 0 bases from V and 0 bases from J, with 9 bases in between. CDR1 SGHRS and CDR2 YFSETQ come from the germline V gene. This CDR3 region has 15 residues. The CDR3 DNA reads TGCGCCAGCAGCTTGGCACAGGGACCTAACTATGGCTACACCTTC. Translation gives CASSLAQGPNYGYTF.

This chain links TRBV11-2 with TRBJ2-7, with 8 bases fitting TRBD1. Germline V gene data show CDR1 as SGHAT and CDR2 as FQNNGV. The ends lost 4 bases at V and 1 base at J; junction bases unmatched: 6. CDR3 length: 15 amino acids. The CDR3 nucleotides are TGTGCCAGCAGCTCGGGACAGGCGGGATCCTACGAGCAGTACTTC. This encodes CASSSGQAGSYEQYF.

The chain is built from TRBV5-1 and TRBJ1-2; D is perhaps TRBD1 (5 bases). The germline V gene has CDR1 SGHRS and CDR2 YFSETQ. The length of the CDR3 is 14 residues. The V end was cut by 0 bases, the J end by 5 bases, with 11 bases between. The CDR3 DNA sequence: TGCGCCAGCAGCTTGGCCATCGCAGGGTATGGCTACACCTTC. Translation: CASSLAIAGYGYTF.

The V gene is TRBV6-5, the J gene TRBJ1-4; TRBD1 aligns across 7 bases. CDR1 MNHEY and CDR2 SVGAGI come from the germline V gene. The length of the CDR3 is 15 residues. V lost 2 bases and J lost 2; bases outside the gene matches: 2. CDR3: CASSYRGLTNEKLFF. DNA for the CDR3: TGTGCCAGCAGTTACAGGGGGCTCACTAATGAAAAACTGTTTTTT.